What follows are 6 T cell receptor beta chains derived from one specimen sequenced in a study of T-cell memory formation after mild COVID-19. TCRdb reprocessed the 5' RACE reads with MiXCR, giving one entry per CDR3 protein. The data hold about 15,000 distinct CDR3 sequences, with approximately 23% observed a single time. The sequenced sample was PBMCs or a T cell subset sorted from them (not recorded which). The receptor source for this set is a man aged 18 to 35 who had mild COVID-19 (a few samples of this study predate the infection). Cell type and time point are not known.

This clonotype was seen at least ten times. The chain employs TRBV7-2 and TRBJ2-1; TRBD1 aligns across 7 bases. Germline V gene data show CDR1 as SGHTA and CDR2 as FQGNSA. This CDR3 is 15 amino acids long. After removal of 5 bases from V and 13 bases from J, the junction contained 17 bases not matched to a gene. The CDR3, as DNA: TGTGCCAGCAGCCCCGACCGGGGACAGAGAAATGCCCAGTTCTTC. Its protein is CASSPDRGQRNAQFF.

This clonotype occurred many times. V is TRBV9 and J is TRBJ2-1; no clear D. Germline loops: CDR1 SGDLS, CDR2 YYNGEE. V lost 0 bases and J 0 bases, leaving 10 bases between the germline ends. The CDR3 consists of 16 residues. Here the CDR3 DNA reads TGTGCCAGCAGCGTAGCTGTGCGTAGCTCCTACAATGAGCAGTTCTTC. This translates into CASSVAVRSSYNEQFF.

The chain uses TRBV4-3 and TRBJ2-7; TRBD2 aligns across 14 bases. The germline V gene encodes CDR1 LGHNA and CDR2 YSLEER. The length of the CDR3 is 16 residues. J was trimmed by 2 bases and V by 4 bases; bases with no gene match: 4. CDR3 DNA: TGCGCCAGCAGCCTTAGGACTAGCGGGGGGACCTACGAGCAGTACTTC. Its protein product is CASSLRTSGGTYEQYF.

Ten or more counts support this clonotype. This chain links TRBV11-2 with TRBJ2-3, with 10 nucleotides matching TRBD2. V dropped 4 bases and J dropped 9; count of bases not matched to a gene: 7. Germline V gene sequence: CDR1 SGHAT, CDR2 FQNNGV. This CDR3 is 14 amino acids long. The CDR3 DNA is TGTGCCAGCAGCTCGCAGGGACTAGCGACAACGCAGTATTTT. It translates to CASSSQGLATTQYF.

The table lists this clonotype with many counts. One junction end does not reproduce the germline sequence, and a read error may be involved. The genes are TRBV7-7 and TRBJ1-1; D gene unclear. This CDR3 contains 12 residues. The V gene's germline CDR1 is SSHAT and CDR2 FNYEAQ (reference sequence). The CDR3 region has the DNA TGTGCTAGCAGCCCCATACAAACTGAAGCTTTCTTT. Amino acid sequence: CASSPIQTEAFF.

The rearrangement uses TRBV5-6 and TRBJ2-3; D may be TRBD1 (6 bases). Germline-derived CDR1 and CDR2 are SGHDT and YYEEEE. This CDR3 region has 14 residues. The V and J ends lost 1 base and 4 bases respectively, with 10 bases between them. The CDR3 DNA follows: TGTGCCAGCAGCTTGTGGCAGGGGTCAGATACGCAGTATTTT. It yields the protein CASSLWQGSDTQYF. The complete variable domain, with remaining parts taken from reference TRBV5-6 and TRBJ2-3, reads DAGVTQSPTHLIKTRGQQVTLRCSPKSGHDTVSWYQQALGQGPQFIFQYYEEEERQRGNFPDRFSGHQFPNYSSELNVNALLLGDSALYLCASSLWQGSDTQYFGPGTRLTVL.